This TCR beta chain was sequenced during a study of blood T cell repertoires in COVID-19. This clone appeared a few times. Some clones are missing from TCRdb's copy, which holds only in-frame ones; the method was immunoSEQ multiplex PCR. Of about 360,000 clones listed, less than 90% were seen once; the top ten hold around 7.4%. Germline lookup yields CDR1 LNHNV and CDR2 YYDKDF (reference sequence). The CDR3 is 15 residues long. Trimming at V came to 2 bases and at J to 1 base, leaving 5 bases not matched to a gene. Sequenced material: peripheral blood. This clonotype originated in a woman aged 55 to 70 with COVID-19, enrolled during active disease. The rearrangement links TRBV15 to TRBJ2-7, with TRBD2 identical over 7 bases. CDR3 DNA sequence: TGTGCCACCAGCAGACCCCCAGCGGGGTCCTACGAGCAGTACTTC. It yields the protein CATSRPPAGSYEQYF.